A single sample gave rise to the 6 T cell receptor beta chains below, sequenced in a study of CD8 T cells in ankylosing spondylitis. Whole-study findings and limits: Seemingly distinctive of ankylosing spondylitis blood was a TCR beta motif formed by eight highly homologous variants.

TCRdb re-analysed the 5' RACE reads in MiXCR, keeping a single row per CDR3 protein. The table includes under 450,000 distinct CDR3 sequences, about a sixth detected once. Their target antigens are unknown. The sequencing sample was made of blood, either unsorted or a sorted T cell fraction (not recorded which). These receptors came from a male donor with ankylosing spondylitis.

The DNA of the CDR3 is TGTGCCTGGGGACGACACGAGCAGTACTTC. Protein product: CAWGRHEQYF. V gene TRBV30 combines with J gene TRBJ2-7, with D uncertain. Per the germline V gene, CDR1 is GTSNPN and CDR2 is SVGIG (reference sequence). CDR3 length: 10 residues. Trimming pared 5 bases from V and 5 bases from J, leaving 7 bases between.

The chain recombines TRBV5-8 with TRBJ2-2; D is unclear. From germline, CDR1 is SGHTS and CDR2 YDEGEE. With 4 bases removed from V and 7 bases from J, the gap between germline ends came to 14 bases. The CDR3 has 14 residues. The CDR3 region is CASSLLQGNGELFF. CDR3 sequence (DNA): TGTGCCAGCAGCCTCCTGCAAGGGAACGGGGAGCTGTTTTTT.

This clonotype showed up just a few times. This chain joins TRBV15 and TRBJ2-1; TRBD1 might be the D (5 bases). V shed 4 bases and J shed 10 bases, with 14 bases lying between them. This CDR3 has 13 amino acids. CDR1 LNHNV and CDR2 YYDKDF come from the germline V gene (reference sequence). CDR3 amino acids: CATSKERTYEQFF. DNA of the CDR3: TGTGCCACCAGCAAAGAGAGGACATACGAGCAGTTCTTC.

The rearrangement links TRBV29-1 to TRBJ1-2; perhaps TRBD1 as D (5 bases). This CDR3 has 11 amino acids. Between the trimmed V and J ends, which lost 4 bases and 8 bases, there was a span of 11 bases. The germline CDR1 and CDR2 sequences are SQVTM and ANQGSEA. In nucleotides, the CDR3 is TGCAGCGTTGGGGGGACGGTGGGCTACACCTTC. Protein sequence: CSVGGTVGYTF.

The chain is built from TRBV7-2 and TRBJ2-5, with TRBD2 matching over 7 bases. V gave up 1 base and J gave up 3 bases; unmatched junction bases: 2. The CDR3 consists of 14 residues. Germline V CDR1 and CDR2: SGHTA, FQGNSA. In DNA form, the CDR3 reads TGTGCCAGCAGCTTAGAGGGACTAAAAGAGACCCAGTACTTC. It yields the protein CASSLEGLKETQYF. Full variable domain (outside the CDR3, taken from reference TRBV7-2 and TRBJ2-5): GAGVSQSPSNKVTEKGKDVELRCDPISGHTALYWYRQSLGQGLEFLIYFQGNSAPDKSGLPSDRFSAERTGGSVSTLTIQRTQQEDSAVYLCASSLEGLKETQYFGPGTRLLVL.

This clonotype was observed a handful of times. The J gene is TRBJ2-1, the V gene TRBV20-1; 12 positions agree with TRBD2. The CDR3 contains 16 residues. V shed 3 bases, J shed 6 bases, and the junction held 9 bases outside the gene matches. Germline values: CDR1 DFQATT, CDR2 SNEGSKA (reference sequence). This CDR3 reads CSARPTSGRSANEQFF. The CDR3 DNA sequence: TGCAGTGCTAGGCCGACTAGCGGGAGATCTGCCAATGAGCAGTTCTTC.